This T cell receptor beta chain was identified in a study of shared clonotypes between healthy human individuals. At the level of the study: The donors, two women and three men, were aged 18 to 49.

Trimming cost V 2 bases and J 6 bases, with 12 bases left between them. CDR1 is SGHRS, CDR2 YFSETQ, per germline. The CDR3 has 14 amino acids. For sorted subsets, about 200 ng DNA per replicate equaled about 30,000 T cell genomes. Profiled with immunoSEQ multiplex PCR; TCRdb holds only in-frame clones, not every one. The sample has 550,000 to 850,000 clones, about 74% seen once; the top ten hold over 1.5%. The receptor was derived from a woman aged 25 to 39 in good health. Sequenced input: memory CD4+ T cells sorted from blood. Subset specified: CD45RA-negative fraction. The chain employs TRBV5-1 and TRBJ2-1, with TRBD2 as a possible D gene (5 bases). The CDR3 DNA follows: TGCGCCAGCAGCTTAGACCCCACTAGCAATGAGCAGTTCTTC. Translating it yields CASSLDPTSNEQFF.